The 3 T cell receptor beta chains below all came from one sample that was sequenced in a study of memory CD4+ T cells and cytomegalovirus serostatus. Single viable CD3+CD4+CD8-CD45RO+ cells were sorted as the memory CD4+ T cells. Repertoires were generated with immunoSEQ multiplex PCR, while TCRdb's copy carries only in-frame clones and drops some. Among tens of thousands of clones, approximately 80% were seen once, and the ten largest hold almost 0.9%. The sample comprised memory CD4+ T cells from blood. All receptors come from an adult in good health and CMV-seronegative.

The DNA of the CDR3 is TGTGCCAGCAGCGATGCGGGGAGCTCCTACGAGCAGTACTTC. Amino acids: CASSDAGSSYEQYF. The chain is built from TRBV7-8 and TRBJ2-7; possible D gene TRBD2, 6 bases. Germline V gene sequence: CDR1 SGHVS, CDR2 FQNEAQ. CDR3 size: 14 residues. Trimming pared 5 bases from V and 0 bases from J, leaving 11 bases between.

The chain employs TRBV6-5 and TRBJ2-1; D might be TRBD2 (6 bases). Germline CDR1 is MNHEY and CDR2 is SVGAGI. The CDR3 is 14 amino acids. Trimming took off 8 bases at V and 4 bases at J, with 15 bases between the two ends. Here the CDR3 reads CASGQGGDYNEQFF. Here the CDR3 DNA reads TGTGCCAGCGGGCAAGGCGGGGATTACAATGAGCAGTTCTTC.

The V and J genes are TRBV15 and TRBJ1-2; 11 nucleotides agree with TRBD1. Germline V gives CDR1 LNHNV, CDR2 YYDKDF (reference sequence). The CDR3 is 14 amino acids. Trimming removed 4 bases from V and 8 bases from J; junction bases left unmatched: 6. The CDR3 is CATSTGTGGRGYTF. DNA for the CDR3: TGTGCCACCAGCACCGGGACAGGGGGTAGGGGCTACACCTTC. Full variable domain (outside the CDR3, taken from reference TRBV15 and TRBJ1-2): DAMVIQNPRYQVTQFGKPVTLSCSQTLNHNVMYWYQQKSSQAPKLLFHYYDKDFNNEADTPDNFQSRRPNTSFCFLDIRSPGLGDTAMYLCATSTGTGGRGYTFGSGTRLTVV.